This T cell receptor beta chain was sequenced in a study of blood T cell repertoires in COVID-19. Overall study: Sites across the United States, Italy and Spain contributed samples from acute and convalescent COVID-19. From T cells, B-cell-depleted T cells, or PBMCs came the material, which was cDNA or gDNA.

The protocol was immunoSEQ multiplex PCR, while the TCRdb copy is restricted to in-frame clones and leaves out a portion. Among almost 250,000 clones listed, almost 85% were seen once. Enrolled through a virtual design, the participants were between roughly 18 and 90 years of age and came from approximately 25 US areas. Clinical histories supplied by participants themselves formed the basis of cohort assignment. V was trimmed by 1 base and J by 4 bases, leaving 9 bases between them. From germline, CDR1 is LGHDT and CDR2 YNNKEL (reference sequence). This CDR3 spans 14 amino acids. The V and J genes are TRBV3-1 (or the pseudogene TRBV3-2) and TRBJ2-3; a possible D gene is TRBD1 (6 bases). This clonotype was sampled from a woman between 50 and 59 years old with acute COVID-19. The sequencing sample was made of PBMCs or T cells enriched from blood (not recorded which). The CDR3 DNA sequence: TGTGCCAGCAGCCAAGCAGGGGATGCAGATACGCAGTATTTT. Its translation is CASSQAGDADTQYF.